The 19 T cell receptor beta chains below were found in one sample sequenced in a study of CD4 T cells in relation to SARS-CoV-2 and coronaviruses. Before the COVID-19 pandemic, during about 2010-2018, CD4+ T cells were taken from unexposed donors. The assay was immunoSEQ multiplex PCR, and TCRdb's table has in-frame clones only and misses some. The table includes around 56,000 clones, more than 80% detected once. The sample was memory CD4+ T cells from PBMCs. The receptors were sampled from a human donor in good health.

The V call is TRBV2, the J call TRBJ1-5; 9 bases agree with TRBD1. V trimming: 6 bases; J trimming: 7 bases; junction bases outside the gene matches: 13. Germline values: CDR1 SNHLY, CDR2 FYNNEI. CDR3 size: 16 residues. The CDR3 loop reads CASSPITGTGNQPQHF. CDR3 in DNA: TGTGCCAGCAGCCCCATAACCGGGACAGGGAACCAGCCCCAGCATTTT.

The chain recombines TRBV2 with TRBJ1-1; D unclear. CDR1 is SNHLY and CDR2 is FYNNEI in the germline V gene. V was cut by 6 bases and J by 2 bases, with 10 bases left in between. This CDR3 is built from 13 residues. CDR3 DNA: TGTGCCAGCAGGTGGGGTCCAAACACTGAAGCTTTCTTT. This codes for CASRWGPNTEAFF.

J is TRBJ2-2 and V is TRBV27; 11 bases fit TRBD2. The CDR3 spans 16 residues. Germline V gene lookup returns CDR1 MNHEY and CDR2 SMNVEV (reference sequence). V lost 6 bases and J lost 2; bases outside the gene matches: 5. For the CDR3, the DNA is TGTGCCAGCAGCCCGGGACTAGCGGTCAACACCGGGGAGCTGTTTTTT. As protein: CASSPGLAVNTGELFF.

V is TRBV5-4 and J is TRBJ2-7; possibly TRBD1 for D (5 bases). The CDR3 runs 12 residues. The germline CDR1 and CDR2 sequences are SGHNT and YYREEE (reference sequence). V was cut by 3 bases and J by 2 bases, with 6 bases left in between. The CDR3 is CASSSTAYEQYF. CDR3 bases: TGTGCCAGCAGCTCGACAGCCTACGAGCAGTACTTC. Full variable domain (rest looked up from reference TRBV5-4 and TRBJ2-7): ETGVTQSPTHLIKTRGQQVTLRCSSQSGHNTVSWYQQALGQGPQFIFQYYREEENGRGNFPPRFSGLQFPNYSSELNVNALELDDSALYLCASSSTAYEQYFGPGTRLTVT.

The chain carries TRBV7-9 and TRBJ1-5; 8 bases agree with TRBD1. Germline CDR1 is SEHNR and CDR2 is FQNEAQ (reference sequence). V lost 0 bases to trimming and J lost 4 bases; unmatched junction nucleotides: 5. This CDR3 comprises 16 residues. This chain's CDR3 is CASSLAAGGGNQPQHF. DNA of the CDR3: TGTGCCAGCAGCTTAGCGGCAGGGGGCGGGAATCAGCCCCAGCATTTT.

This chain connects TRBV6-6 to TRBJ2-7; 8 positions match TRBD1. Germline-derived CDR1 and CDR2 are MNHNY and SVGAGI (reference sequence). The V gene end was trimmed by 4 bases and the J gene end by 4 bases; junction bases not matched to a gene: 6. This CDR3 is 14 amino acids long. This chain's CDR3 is CASSSNQGAYEQYF. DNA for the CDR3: TGTGCCAGCAGTTCGAACCAGGGGGCGTACGAGCAGTACTTC.

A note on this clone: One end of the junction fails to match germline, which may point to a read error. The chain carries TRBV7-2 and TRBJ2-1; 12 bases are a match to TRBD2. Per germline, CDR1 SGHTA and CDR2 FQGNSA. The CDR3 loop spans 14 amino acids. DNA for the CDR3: TGTGCCAGCAGCCTAGCGGGAGGGCTGGATGAGCAGTTCTTC. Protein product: CASSLAGGLDEQFF.

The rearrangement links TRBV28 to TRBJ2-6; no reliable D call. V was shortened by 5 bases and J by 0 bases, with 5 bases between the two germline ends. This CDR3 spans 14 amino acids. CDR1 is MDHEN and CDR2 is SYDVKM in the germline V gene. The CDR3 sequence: CASSPYSGANVLTF. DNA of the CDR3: TGTGCCAGCAGTCCCTACTCTGGGGCCAACGTCCTGACTTTC.

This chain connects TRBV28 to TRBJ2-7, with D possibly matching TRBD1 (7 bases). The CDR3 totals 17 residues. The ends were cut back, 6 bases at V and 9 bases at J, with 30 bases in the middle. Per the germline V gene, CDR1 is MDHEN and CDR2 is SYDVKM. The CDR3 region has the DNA TGTGCCAGCAGCCCAACTGGGAGGACAGGAGGCCGACAGGGGCAGTACTTC. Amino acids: CASSPTGRTGGRQGQYF.

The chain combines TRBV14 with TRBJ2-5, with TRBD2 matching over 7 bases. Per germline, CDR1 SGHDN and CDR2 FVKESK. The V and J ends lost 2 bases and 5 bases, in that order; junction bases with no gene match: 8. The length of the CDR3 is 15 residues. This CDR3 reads CASSQISGKEETQYF. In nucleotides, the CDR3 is TGTGCCAGCAGCCAAATAAGCGGGAAGGAGGAGACCCAGTACTTC.

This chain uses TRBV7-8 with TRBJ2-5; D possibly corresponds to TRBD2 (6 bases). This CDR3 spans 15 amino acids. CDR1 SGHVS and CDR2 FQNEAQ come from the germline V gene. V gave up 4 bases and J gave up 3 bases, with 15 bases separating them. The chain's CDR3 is CASSSRRDSKETQYF. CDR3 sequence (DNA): TGTGCCAGCAGCTCCCGCCGGGACTCCAAAGAGACCCAGTACTTC.

The CDR3: CASSVVPGAAGYTF. The CDR3, as DNA: TGTGCCAGCAGCGTAGTTCCGGGGGCGGCTGGCTACACCTTC. The chain recombines TRBV9 with TRBJ1-2; the D gene is possibly TRBD1 (6 bases). Trimming left V 0 bases short and J 7 bases short, with 13 bases between. Germline values: CDR1 SGDLS, CDR2 YYNGEE. The CDR3 extends over 14 amino acids.

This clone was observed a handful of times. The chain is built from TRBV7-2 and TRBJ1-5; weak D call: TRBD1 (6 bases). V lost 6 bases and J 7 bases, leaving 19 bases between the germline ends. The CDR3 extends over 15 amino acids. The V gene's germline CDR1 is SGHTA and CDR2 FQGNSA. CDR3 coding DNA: TGTGCCAGCAGTCCTGACGTTGGGGGCGGCCAGCCCCAGCATTTT. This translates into CASSPDVGGGQPQHF.

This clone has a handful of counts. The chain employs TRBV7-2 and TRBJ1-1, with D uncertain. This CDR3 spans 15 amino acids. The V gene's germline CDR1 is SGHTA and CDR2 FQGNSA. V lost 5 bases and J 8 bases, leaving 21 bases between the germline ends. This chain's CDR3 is CASSPLSMGNLEAFF. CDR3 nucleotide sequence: TGTGCCAGCAGCCCATTGAGCATGGGGAACCTCGAAGCTTTCTTT.

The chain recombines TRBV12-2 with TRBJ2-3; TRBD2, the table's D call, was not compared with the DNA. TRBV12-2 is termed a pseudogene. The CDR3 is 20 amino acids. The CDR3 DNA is TGTGCAAGTCGCTTAGTAATGGGGGGGCGGGCTAGCGGAGGCACAGATACGCAGTATTTT. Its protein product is CASRLVMGGRASGGTDTQYF.

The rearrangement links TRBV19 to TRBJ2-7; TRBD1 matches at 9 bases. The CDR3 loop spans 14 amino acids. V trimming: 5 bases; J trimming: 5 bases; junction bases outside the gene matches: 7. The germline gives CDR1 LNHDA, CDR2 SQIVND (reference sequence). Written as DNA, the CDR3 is TGTGCCAGTAGTCGGGACAGGGCAAGCCACGAGCAGTACTTC. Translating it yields CASSRDRASHEQYF.

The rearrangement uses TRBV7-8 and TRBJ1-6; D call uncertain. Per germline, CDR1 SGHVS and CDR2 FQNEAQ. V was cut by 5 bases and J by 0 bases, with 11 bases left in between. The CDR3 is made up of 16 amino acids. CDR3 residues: CASSRVQFSYNSPLHF. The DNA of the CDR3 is TGTGCCAGCAGCAGAGTCCAGTTCTCCTATAATTCACCCCTCCACTTT.

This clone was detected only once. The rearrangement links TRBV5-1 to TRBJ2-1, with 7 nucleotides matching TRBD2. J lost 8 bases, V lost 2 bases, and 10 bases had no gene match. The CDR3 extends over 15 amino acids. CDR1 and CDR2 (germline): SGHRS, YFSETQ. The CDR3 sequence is CASSFGRGSRYEQFF. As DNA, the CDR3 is TGCGCCAGCAGCTTTGGACGCGGGAGTCGCTATGAGCAGTTCTTC.

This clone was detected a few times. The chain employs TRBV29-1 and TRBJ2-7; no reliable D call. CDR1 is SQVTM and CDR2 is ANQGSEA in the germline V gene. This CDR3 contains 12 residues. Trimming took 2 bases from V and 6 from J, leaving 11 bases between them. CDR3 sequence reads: CSVETPIREQYF. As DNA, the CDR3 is TGCAGCGTTGAAACCCCCATCCGCGAGCAGTACTTC.